This record looks at one TCR beta chain sequence and its context. What it binds is unknown. Sequencing libraries for TCR beta were prepared with iRepertoire HTBI primers and Arm-PCR of CDR3 regions. TCRdb independently ran MiXCR on the multiplex PCR reads; one entry per CDR3 protein. The sample yields some 370,000 distinct CDR3 sequences, less than 25% seen once. The sample comes from a study of regulatory T cells in long-lasting Graves disease. Across the study: It was over 5 years of antithyroid drugs, with positive TSH receptor antibodies, that meant persistent Graves' disease. General observations from the study: Persistent patients shared more public clonotypes (over 2,500) than new patients (more than 900).

Trimming pared 4 bases from V and 0 bases from J, leaving 15 bases between. This CDR3 contains 16 residues. Germline-derived CDR1 and CDR2 are LNHDA and SQIVND (reference sequence). Time point specified: persistent/refractory GD, antithyroid drugs over 5 years with positive TRAb. PBMCs provided the RNA from which the TCR library was made. The source was peripheral blood mononuclear cells (PBMCs), collected when the disease was refractory, from a patient treated with antithyroid drugs. V and J are TRBV19 and TRBJ1-1; no firm D call. This clonotype was obtained from a female donor with Graves disease. CDR3 nucleotide sequence: TGTGCCAGTAGTAACGACACCTTCGTGCTGAACACTGAAGCTTTCTTT. This codes for CASSNDTFVLNTEAFF. The whole variable domain, filled in from reference TRBV19 and TRBJ1-1, reads DGGITQSPKYLFRKEGQNVTLSCEQNLNHDAMYWYRQDPGQGLRLIYYSQIVNDFQKGDIAEGYSVSREKKESFPLTVTSAQKNPTAFYLCASSNDTFVLNTEAFFGQGTRLTVV.